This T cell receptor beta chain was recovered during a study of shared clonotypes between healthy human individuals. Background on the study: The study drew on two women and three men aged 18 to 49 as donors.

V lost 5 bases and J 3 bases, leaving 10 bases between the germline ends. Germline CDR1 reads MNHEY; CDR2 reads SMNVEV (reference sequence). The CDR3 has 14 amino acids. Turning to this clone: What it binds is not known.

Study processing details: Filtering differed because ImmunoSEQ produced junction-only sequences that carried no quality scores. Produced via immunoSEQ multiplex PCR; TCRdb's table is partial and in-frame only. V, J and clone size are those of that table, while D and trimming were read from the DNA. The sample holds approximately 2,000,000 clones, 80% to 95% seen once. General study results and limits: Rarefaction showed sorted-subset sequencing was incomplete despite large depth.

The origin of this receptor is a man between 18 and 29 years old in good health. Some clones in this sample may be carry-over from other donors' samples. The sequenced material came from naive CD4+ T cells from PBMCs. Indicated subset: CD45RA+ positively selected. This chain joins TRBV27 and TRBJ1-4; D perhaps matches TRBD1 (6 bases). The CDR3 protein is CASSHRAPNEKLFF. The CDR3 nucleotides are TGTGCCAGCAGTCACAGGGCGCCTAATGAAAAACTGTTTTTT.